This T cell receptor beta chain was recorded in a study of blood T cell repertoires in COVID-19. About the research overall: Donors in the United States, Italy and Spain gave samples during acute or convalescent COVID-19.

Clones were sequenced by immunoSEQ multiplex PCR, and TCRdb holds only the in-frame ones, with some missing. The sample includes more than 300,000 clones, around 87% of them seen just once. The germline V gene encodes CDR1 SGHRS and CDR2 YFSETQ. V lost 7 bases, J lost 5 bases, and 18 bases lay in between. The CDR3 spans 14 residues. Sample: peripheral blood. The receptor's source is a woman aged 40 to 50 with COVID-19, enrolled during active disease. The J gene is TRBJ2-5, the V gene TRBV5-1; D perhaps matches TRBD1 (5 bases). The CDR3 DNA follows: TGCGCCAGCGGGCGACAAGGGGAAGTGGAGACCCAGTACTTC. Its translation: CASGRQGEVETQYF.